The sequence of this T cell receptor (beta chain) was determined in a study of T cell repertoires in cytomegalovirus infection. Germline loops: CDR1 DFQATT, CDR2 SNEGSKA (reference sequence). The CDR3 has 12 amino acids. V gave up 0 bases and J gave up 4 bases, with 6 bases separating them. MiXCR, applied by TCRdb to the reads, yields one record per CDR3 protein. The sample contains about 300,000 distinct CDR3 sequences, approximately 10% of which appear only once. Study conclusions and caveats: Clonotypes of TCR beta that were HLA-C-restricted and CMV-specific dominated the ex vivo response. Identification of carriers of CMV plus the relevant HLA was performed using cumulative public TCR beta family frequency.

On this clonotype itself: Its specificity is unknown. This CDR3 fails to terminate in the conserved phenylalanine or tryptophan, so it likely reflects a read error.

This receptor was taken from a human donor in good health (CMV status not recorded). Some clones in this sample may be carry-over from other donors' samples. The chain couples TRBV20-1 to TRBJ2-5, with D possibly being TRBD2 (5 bases). The sequenced sample was PBMCs. DNA of the CDR3: TGCAGTGCTAGAGACAGCGGAGAGACCCAGTACCTC. It specifies CSARDSGETQYL.